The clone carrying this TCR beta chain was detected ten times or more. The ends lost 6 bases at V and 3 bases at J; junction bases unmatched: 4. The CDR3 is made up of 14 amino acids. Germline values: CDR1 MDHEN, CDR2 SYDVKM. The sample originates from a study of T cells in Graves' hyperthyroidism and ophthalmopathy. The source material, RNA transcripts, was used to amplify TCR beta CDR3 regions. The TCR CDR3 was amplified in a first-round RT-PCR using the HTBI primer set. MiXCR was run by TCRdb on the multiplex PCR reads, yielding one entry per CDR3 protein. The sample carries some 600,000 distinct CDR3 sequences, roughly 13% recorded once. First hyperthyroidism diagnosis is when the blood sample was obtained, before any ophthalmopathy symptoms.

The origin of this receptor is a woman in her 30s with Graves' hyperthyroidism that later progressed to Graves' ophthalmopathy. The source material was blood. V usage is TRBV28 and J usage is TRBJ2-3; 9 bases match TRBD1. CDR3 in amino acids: CASRRQGETDTQYF. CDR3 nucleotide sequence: TGTGCCAGCAGAAGACAGGGGGAAACAGATACGCAGTATTTT. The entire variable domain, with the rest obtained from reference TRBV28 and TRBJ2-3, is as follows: DVKVTQSSRYLVKRTGEKVFLECVQDMDHENMFWYRQDPGLGLRLIYFSYDVKMKEKGDIPEGYSVSREKKERFSLILESASTNQTSMYLCASRRQGETDTQYFGPGTRLTVL.